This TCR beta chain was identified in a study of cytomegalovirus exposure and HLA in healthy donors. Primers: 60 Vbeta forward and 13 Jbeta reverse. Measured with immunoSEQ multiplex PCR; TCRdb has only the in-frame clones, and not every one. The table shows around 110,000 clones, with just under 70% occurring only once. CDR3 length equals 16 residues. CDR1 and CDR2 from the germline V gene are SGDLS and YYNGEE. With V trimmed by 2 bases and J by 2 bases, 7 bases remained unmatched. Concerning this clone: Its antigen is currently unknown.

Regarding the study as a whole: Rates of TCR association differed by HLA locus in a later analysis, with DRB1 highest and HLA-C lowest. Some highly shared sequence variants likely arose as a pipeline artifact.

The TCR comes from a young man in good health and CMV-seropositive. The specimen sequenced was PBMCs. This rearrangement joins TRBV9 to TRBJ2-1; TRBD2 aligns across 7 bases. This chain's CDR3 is CASSVASGLTYNEQFF. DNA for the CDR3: TGTGCCAGCAGCGTGGCTAGCGGACTTACCTACAATGAGCAGTTCTTC.